The clone carrying this T cell receptor beta chain was detected a few times. Antigen unknown. Every patient was untreated before thyroid surgery. This entry is derived from a study of metastatic and nonmetastatic thyroid tumors. About the research overall: Both malignant and benign thyroid patients supplied peripheral blood and tumor or nodule tissue samples, across which the repertoires of these patients were then compared. General study findings and limits: When malignant thyroid tumors were compared with benign nodules, TCR beta diversity was reportedly significantly higher in the malignant tumors. This held in both blood and tumor samples.

V gave up 7 bases and J gave up 5 bases, with 26 bases separating them. The CDR3 totals 17 residues. Original data processing: The study took CDR3 differences across clinicopathological groups and made a distant-metastasis classifier for papillary thyroid cancer from them. TCRdb re-clonotyped the PCR reads via MiXCR. Clone size and V and J calls follow TCRdb, not the original study. Of 15,000 to 25,000 clones in the sample, roughly 25% were seen once. The TCR was taken from a male donor with papillary thyroid cancer or a benign thyroid nodule (not recorded which). Some clones in this sample may be carry-over from other donors' samples. V and J are TRBV12-3 or TRBV12-4 and TRBJ1-1, with TRBD1 as a possible D gene (5 bases). Sequencing was done on a sample of blood. The CDR3 nucleotides read TGTGCCAGCATTACACCGGGACGGACTGCGGGGAGGACTGAAGCTTTCTTT. Its translation is CASITPGRTAGRTEAFF.